This T cell receptor (beta chain) was recorded in a study of T cell responses to AZD1222 COVID-19 vaccine. TCRdb's table, derived via immunoSEQ multiplex PCR, lists solely in-frame clones and lacks some. The sample consists of fewer than 120,000 clones, around 81% of them appearing once. Per the germline V gene, CDR1 is MGHRA and CDR2 is YSYEKL. The CDR3 has 19 residues. J was trimmed by 7 bases and V by 11 bases; bases with no gene match: 21. The receptor's source is an adult in good health. The chain employs TRBV4-1 and TRBJ2-2; 14 bases align to TRBD2. The specimen comprised peripheral blood, sampled on day 0 of AZD1222 vaccination. Here the CDR3 reads CAPTRQTSGRARDGGELFF. CDR3 sequence (DNA): TGCGCCCCCACCCGACAGACTAGCGGGAGGGCCAGGGATGGCGGGGAGCTGTTTTTT.